This T cell receptor beta chain comes out of a study of blood T cell repertoires in COVID-19. Study processing details: Using reference gene primer amplification, nucleated cell counts were estimated. Libraries were prepared by immunoSEQ multiplex PCR; TCRdb keeps only in-frame clonotypes and omits some of them. V and J calls and clone size are given by that table; D and trimming were obtained from the DNA. Among about 130,000 clones listed, approximately 90% were seen once. The V gene lost 0 bases and the J gene lost 7 bases, with 12 bases spanning the gap. The CDR3 spans 14 residues. The germline V gene has CDR1 SGHTA and CDR2 FQGNSA.

This receptor was identified in a man aged 60 to 69 with COVID-19, enrolled during active disease. Sequencing was carried out using peripheral blood. The chain carries TRBV7-2 and TRBJ1-1, with D maybe TRBD1 (6 bases). CDR3 in DNA: TGTGCCAGCAGCTTAGCGGCAGGGGCCAATGAAGCTTTCTTT. Translation gives CASSLAAGANEAFF.